Following are 12 T cell receptor beta chains from one sample sequenced in a study of regulatory T cells in long-lasting Graves disease. Libraries of TCR beta came from iRepertoire HTBI primers plus Arm-PCR of CDR3 regions. TCRdb itself ran the multiplex PCR reads through MiXCR, one entry per CDR3 protein. The repertoire consists of 420,000 or so distinct CDR3 sequences, with about 15% occurring once and the leading ten covering 20% to 25%. Time point indicated: newly diagnosed GD, antithyroid drugs for less than 3 months. The TCR library was prepared using RNA isolated from PBMCs. The same sample was also studied in work on T cells in Graves' hyperthyroidism and ophthalmopathy.

Specimen: peripheral blood mononuclear cells (PBMCs), collected at new diagnosis, from a patient treated with antithyroid drugs. These receptor sequences come from a woman in her late teens or twenties with Graves disease.

About this clonotype itself: Just one base apart from a much larger clone, this may be a read error. The rearrangement links TRBV5-1 to TRBJ1-1; D is uncertain. From germline, CDR1 is SGHRS and CDR2 YFSETQ. CDR3 size: 16 residues. CDR3 region: CASSLEFSRRLTVAFF. CDR3 in DNA: TGCGCCAGCAGCTTGGAGTTTTCAAGGCGGCTCACTGTAGCTTTCTTT.

This clonotype was found once. The V and J genes are TRBV7-9 and TRBJ2-1; D is ambiguous. V was shortened by 3 bases and J by 8 bases, with 5 bases between the two germline ends. The CDR3 length is 11 residues. Germline V lookup: CDR1 SEHNR, CDR2 FQNEAQ (reference sequence). This chain's CDR3 is CASSFTDEQFF. The CDR3 nucleotides are TGTGCCAGCAGCTTTACTGATGAGCAGTTCTTC.

V usage is TRBV6-1 and J usage is TRBJ2-5; the D is unclear. Germline-derived CDR1 and CDR2 are MNHNS and SASEGT. CDR3 length: 14 residues. V dropped 3 bases and J dropped 4 bases, with 12 bases sitting between them. CDR3 DNA sequence: TGTGCCAGCAGTGATCGGGCACGGCGAGAGACCCAGTACTTC. This codes for CASSDRARRETQYF.

The J gene is TRBJ2-1, the V gene TRBV5-4; 13 positions agree with TRBD2. With V trimmed by 5 bases and J by 10 bases, 9 bases remained unmatched. This CDR3 comprises 15 residues. The germline gives CDR1 SGHNT, CDR2 YYREEE (reference sequence). Here the CDR3 reads CASRTGTSGIGEQFF. The CDR3 nucleotides read TGTGCCAGCAGGACCGGGACTAGCGGGATCGGGGAGCAGTTCTTC.

The J gene is TRBJ2-7, the V gene TRBV28; 11 nucleotides match TRBD2. CDR3 size: 13 residues. CDR1 and CDR2 from the germline V gene are MDHEN and SYDVKM. The junction had 4 bases not matched to a gene; V was cut back by 10 bases and J by 2 bases. The CDR3 bases are TGTGCCACCCTGACTAGCGGGACCTACGAGCAGTACTTC. This gives the protein CATLTSGTYEQYF.

This clonotype was counted only a few times. V gene TRBV20-1 combines with J gene TRBJ2-3; TRBD2 matches at 7 bases. The CDR3 sequence is 15 residues long. The germline V gene encodes CDR1 DFQATT and CDR2 SNEGSKA (reference sequence). The ends lost 6 bases at V and 4 bases at J; junction bases unmatched: 13. The CDR3 DNA is TGCAGTGCAAGTAGGGCTAGCGGTGGGCCAGATACGCAGTATTTT. Residues: CSASRASGGPDTQYF.

Note on this clonotype: A much larger clone differs from this one at a single base, so this may be a read error. The chain employs TRBV11-2 and TRBJ2-2; TRBD2 aligns across 12 bases. Germline CDR1 is SGHAT and CDR2 is FQNNGV. This CDR3 is 14 amino acids long. CDR3 protein: CASSGLAGTGELLF. CDR3 coding DNA: TGTGCCAGCAGCGGACTAGCGGGAACCGGGGAGCTGCTTTTT.

This clonotype was seen many times. CDR3 DNA sequence: TGTGCCGGGGGGGGGAACGCCAGGGAAGGCTACGAGCAGTACTTC. Translation: CAGGGNAREGYEQYF. The gene calls are TRBV28 and TRBJ2-7; the match to TRBD2 covers 7 bases. This CDR3 region has 15 residues. V was pared by 11 bases and J by 3 bases, with 16 bases of the junction left unmatched. Germline-derived CDR1 and CDR2 are MDHEN and SYDVKM.

In this sample, this clonotype turned up many times. V gene TRBV12-3 or TRBV12-4 combines with J gene TRBJ2-2, with 10 bases that match TRBD2. V trimming: 3 bases; J trimming: 5 bases; junction bases outside the gene matches: 3. The CDR3 has 15 residues. The CDR3 sequence is CASSLSGRDTGELFF. CDR3 sequence (DNA): TGTGCCAGCAGTTTGAGCGGGAGGGATACCGGGGAGCTGTTTTTT.

Only a few counts were recorded for this clonotype. DNA of the CDR3: TGTGCCAGCTCAACTAGGACTAGCGGGAGGACTGAGCAGTTCTTC. It encodes CASSTRTSGRTEQFF. The chain has TRBV18 and TRBJ2-1; 14 bases match TRBD2. Germline V CDR1 and CDR2: KGHSH, LQKENI. Losses at the gene ends were 5 bases for V and 9 bases for J; bases not matched to a gene: 6. The CDR3 extends over 15 amino acids.

The V gene is TRBV19, the J gene TRBJ2-2, with D perhaps matching TRBD2 (7 bases). Germline loops: CDR1 LNHDA, CDR2 SQIVND (reference sequence). The CDR3 consists of 15 residues. Trimming pared 3 bases from V and 4 bases from J, leaving 12 bases between. CDR3 nucleotides: TGTGCCAGTAGTATTGCGGGGGCCATCACCGGGGAGCTGTTTTTT. Translated, it gives CASSIAGAITGELFF.

The table lists this clonotype with many counts. J is TRBJ2-7 and V is TRBV6-1, with 10 bases identical to TRBD2. This CDR3 has 14 residues. The germline gives CDR1 MNHNS, CDR2 SASEGT. V lost 5 bases, J lost 5 bases, and 6 bases stayed unmatched. CDR3: CASSPLAGVNEQYF. The CDR3 DNA reads TGTGCCAGCAGTCCGCTAGCGGGAGTTAACGAGCAGTACTTC.